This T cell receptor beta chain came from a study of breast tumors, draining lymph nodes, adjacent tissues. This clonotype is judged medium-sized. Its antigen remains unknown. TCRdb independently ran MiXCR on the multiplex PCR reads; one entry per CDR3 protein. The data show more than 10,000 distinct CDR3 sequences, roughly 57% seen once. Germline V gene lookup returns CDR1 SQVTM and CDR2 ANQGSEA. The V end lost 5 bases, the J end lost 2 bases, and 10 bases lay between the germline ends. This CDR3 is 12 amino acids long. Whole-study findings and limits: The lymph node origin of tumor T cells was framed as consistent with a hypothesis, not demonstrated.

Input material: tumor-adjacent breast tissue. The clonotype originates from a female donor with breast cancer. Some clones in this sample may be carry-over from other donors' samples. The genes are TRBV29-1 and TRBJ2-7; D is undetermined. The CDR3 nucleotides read TGCAGCGTTATGGGGTTTCCCTACGAGCAGTACTTC. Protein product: CSVMGFPYEQYF.